The text below deals with one T cell receptor (beta chain). Its antigen is still unknown. Blood (approximately 2.5 ml) was collected from every donor individually. The source of the sample is a study of monozygotic twins with inflammatory bowel disease. Study results and caveats: The sharing of clonotypes with others was lower in IBD patients than in healthy twins, especially with disease activity.

Investigators made cDNA in eight separate reactions per sample. TCRalpha along with TCRbeta cDNA was subjected to two nested PCRs lasting roughly 15 and 9 cycles. Following a re-call of the 5' RACE reads, TCRdb has one entry per CDR3 protein and lacks DNA. This sample contains 330,000 or so distinct CDR3 sequences. The specimen sequenced was blood. This receptor was taken from a human donor with ulcerative colitis or Crohn's disease, or a healthy co-twin of an affected twin (not recorded which).

The CDR3 protein is CASSLAGGTVGELFF. The chain uses TRBV5-1 and TRBJ2-2; TCRdb's assignment of TRBD2 cannot be checked, as there is no DNA. The germline V gene has CDR1 SGHRS and CDR2 YFSETQ. The CDR3 extends over 15 amino acids.